This T cell receptor beta chain was obtained from a study of OX40 agonist ivuxolimab in advanced cancers. Findings and limits, study-wide: By week 6 at 0.1 to 3.0 mg/kg, blood CD4+ and CD8+ T cells had expanded clonally.

The CDR3 runs 15 residues. Germline V gene lookup returns CDR1 SEHNR and CDR2 FQNEAQ (reference sequence). Unmatched junction bases numbered 6, after V lost 4 bases and J lost 1 base. Systemic immunosuppression or autoimmune disease history was grounds to exclude patients. Blood draws occurred at baseline, cycle 4 day 1, and cycle 7 day 1. Sequencing was performed with immunoSEQ multiplex PCR; in TCRdb, only in-frame clones are kept and a portion is missing. The sample consists of about 120,000 clones, around 93% of them appearing once. As for this clone: Its antigen is undetermined.

This clonotype was obtained from an adult with an advanced solid tumor such as melanoma, head and neck, liver or kidney cancer. The rearrangement uses TRBV7-9 and TRBJ2-5, with 7 bases identical to TRBD1. The sample here was CD4+ or CD8+ T cells sorted from blood, taken in a trial of the OX40 agonist ivuxolimab. The CDR3 coding sequence is TGTGCCAGCAGCTCAGGACAGGAATTCCAAGAGACCCAGTACTTC. This encodes CASSSGQEFQETQYF.